This record covers a single TCR beta chain. Its antigen remains unknown. This specimen belongs to a study of T-cell memory formation after mild COVID-19. Regarding the study as a whole: Clones that contracted from day 15 to 85 were balanced CD4/CD8, while later expanders leaned CD4+. Clones which contracted sat mainly in CM and EM if CD4+, and in EMRA if CD8+.

UMIs and sample barcodes were carried by the TCR alpha and TCR beta cDNA libraries that 5'RACE produced using constant-segment primers. A single record per CDR3 protein comes from TCRdb applying MiXCR to the 5' RACE reads. The sample carries some 320,000 distinct CDR3 sequences, approximately 15% recorded once. The CDR3 is 14 amino acids. V lost 6 bases to trimming and J lost 9 bases; unmatched junction nucleotides: 9. The sequence came from a man aged 18 to 30 who had mild COVID-19 (a few samples of this study predate the infection). Cell type and time point are not known. The material sequenced was PBMCs or a T cell subset sorted from them (not recorded which). The chain carries TRBV12-3 or TRBV12-4 and TRBJ1-4; 8 bases are shared with TRBD1. The CDR3 sequence: CASSRTGFSKKLFF. The CDR3 coding sequence is TGTGCCAGCAGCCGGACAGGGTTTAGTAAAAAACTGTTTTTT.